This T cell receptor beta chain was documented in a study of tumor-infiltrating lymphocytes in primary liver carcinoma. Study in general: Tumors, staged T1-T3 N0M0, spanned about 4.2 to 11 cm. Regarding the study as a whole: Paired tumor-adjacent and tumor-blood samples overlapped less than tumor region pairs did. Roughly 7.5-24% of top clones, and no more, occurred in all five tumor regions.

Notes on this clonotype: The antigen is unknown.

TCR beta cDNA came from roughly 450 ng total RNA, primed with a constant-region primer. Three nested multiplex PCR rounds of slightly modified ARM-PCR generated TCR beta libraries. The two initial PCR rounds, approximately 10 cycles each, used TRBV1-TRBV30 forward and C-beta reverse primers. TCRdb itself ran the multiplex PCR reads through MiXCR, one entry per CDR3 protein. This table holds 40,000 to 55,000 distinct CDR3 sequences, around 77% found once. From around 18-30 mg of unsorted bulk tissue, DNA and RNA were co-extracted together. In germline, CDR1 is GTSNPN, CDR2 SVGIG (reference sequence). V lost 4 bases, J lost 1 base, and 16 bases lay in between. The CDR3 has 15 residues.

The sequencing input was liver tumor tissue from sampling region 5. Indicated subset: tumor region T5, tumor centre. The chain employs TRBV30 and TRBJ1-1; TRBD1 is a possible D gene (5 bases). This TCR was recovered from a middle-aged man with primary liver carcinoma and hepatitis B virus infection. The CDR3 spells CAWNAAGTENTEAFF. The CDR3 nucleotides are TGTGCCTGGAATGCAGCTGGGACGGAGAACACTGAAGCTTTCTTT.